The 9 T cell receptor beta chains presented below share a single source sample, sequenced in a study of cytomegalovirus exposure and HLA in healthy donors. The repertoire was sequenced with immunoSEQ multiplex PCR; TCRdb's copy has only in-frame clones and lacks some. Of 120,000 or so clones detected, nearly 90% appear once; the ten largest clones hold approximately 1%. Input material: PBMCs. The receptor set was obtained from a young woman in good health and CMV-seronegative.

CDR3 residues: CASSLEGADQPQHF. The CDR3 DNA reads TGCGCCAGCAGCTTGGAGGGGGCCGATCAGCCCCAGCATTTT. This chain uses TRBV5-1 with TRBJ1-5, with TRBD1 matching over 7 bases. The V and J ends lost 0 bases and 5 bases, in that order; junction bases with no gene match: 2. The CDR3 length is 14 residues. In germline, CDR1 is SGHRS, CDR2 YFSETQ.

V usage is TRBV5-1 and J usage is TRBJ2-3; 11 positions agree with TRBD1. The CDR3 has 16 residues. Germline CDR1 SGHRS, CDR2 YFSETQ. The junction had 5 bases not matched to a gene; V was cut back by 0 bases and J by 5 bases. This CDR3 reads CASSLAGTGGLDTQYF. CDR3 coding DNA: TGCGCCAGCAGCTTGGCAGGGACAGGGGGTTTAGATACGCAGTATTTT.

The CDR3 DNA is TGCAGCGTTGAAGGTACTCTCGGGGCTAACTATGGCTACACCTTC. As protein: CSVEGTLGANYGYTF. V is TRBV29-1 and J is TRBJ1-2, with D unresolved. The CDR3 has 15 residues. Germline V CDR1 and CDR2: SQVTM, ANQGSEA. With 1 base removed from V and 0 bases from J, the gap between germline ends came to 12 bases.

The chain carries TRBV14 and TRBJ2-5; 7 bases match TRBD2. Germline lookup yields CDR1 SGHDN and CDR2 FVKESK. The ends lost 1 base at V and 3 bases at J; junction bases unmatched: 5. CDR3 length: 15 amino acids. The CDR3 DNA follows: TGTGCCAGCAGCCAAGTTACGGGGGGTAAAGAGACCCAGTACTTC. It is translated as CASSQVTGGKETQYF.

The V and J genes are TRBV5-1 and TRBJ1-2, with D perhaps TRBD1 (5 bases). Trimming left V 2 bases short and J 4 bases short, with 12 bases between. Germline loops: CDR1 SGHRS, CDR2 YFSETQ. This CDR3 is built from 14 residues. CDR3 coding DNA: TGCGCCAGCAGCTTACAGGCGAACTCCTATGGCTACACCTTC. Amino acids: CASSLQANSYGYTF. Full variable domain (rest looked up from reference TRBV5-1 and TRBJ1-2): KAGVTQTPRYLIKTRGQQVTLSCSPISGHRSVSWYQQTPGQGLQFLFEYFSETQRNKGNFPGRFSGRQFSNSRSEMNVSTLELGDSALYLCASSLQANSYGYTFGSGTRLTVV.

This clone was recorded only once. The V and J genes are TRBV15 and TRBJ2-2; the D gene is possibly TRBD2 (6 bases). CDR3 length equals 14 residues. In germline, CDR1 is LNHNV, CDR2 YYDKDF (reference sequence). The V and J ends lost 7 bases and 4 bases respectively, with 13 bases between them. CDR3 DNA sequence: TGTGCCACCAACTGGGGGGTGAGCACCGGGGAGCTGTTTTTT. Residues: CATNWGVSTGELFF.

V gene TRBV7-8 combines with J gene TRBJ2-1, with D perhaps TRBD2 (6 bases). With 5 bases removed from V and 7 bases from J, the gap between germline ends came to 15 bases. Germline V lookup: CDR1 SGHVS, CDR2 FQNEAQ. The CDR3 contains 14 residues. For the CDR3, the DNA is TGTGCCAGCAGCCCTTCTAGCGTTAGGAATGAGCAGTTCTTC. Its translation is CASSPSSVRNEQFF.

This chain links TRBV5-1 with TRBJ1-4; 7 bases are a match to TRBD1. There are 14 residues in the CDR3. J lost 2 bases, V lost 5 bases, and 3 bases had no gene match. CDR1 SGHRS and CDR2 YFSETQ come from the germline V gene. CDR3 nucleotide sequence: TGCGCCAGCAGATCGACAGGGACTAATGAAAAACTGTTTTTT. Translated: CASRSTGTNEKLFF.

The rearrangement uses TRBV2 and TRBJ1-1; 7 bases fit TRBD1. After removal of 3 bases from V and 4 bases from J, the junction contained 2 bases not matched to a gene. The CDR3 runs to 13 residues. CDR1 is SNHLY, CDR2 FYNNEI, per germline. CDR3 sequence: CASSETGTTEAFF. The CDR3 DNA is TGTGCCAGCAGTGAGACAGGGACCACTGAAGCTTTCTTT.